Below, 27 T cell receptor beta chains from the same sample are listed, as sequenced in a study of cytomegalovirus exposure and HLA in healthy donors. This PCR relied on a set of 60 Vbeta primers and 13 Jbeta primers. Assay: immunoSEQ multiplex PCR; the TCRdb copy retains only in-frame clones and omits some. The profile shows some 150,000 clones, over 60% of them singletons. Sample: PBMCs. These receptors all stem from a woman in her twenties or thirties in good health and CMV-seropositive.

This chain links TRBV9 with TRBJ2-5; 7 nucleotides match TRBD2. Unmatched junction bases numbered 9, after V lost 6 bases and J lost 4 bases. Germline V gene sequence: CDR1 SGDLS, CDR2 YYNGEE. The CDR3 totals 14 residues. The CDR3 sequence is CASKRDYYTETQYF. The CDR3 nucleotides read TGTGCCAGCAAACGGGACTACTATACAGAGACCCAGTACTTC.

V is TRBV5-8 and J is TRBJ2-3; maybe TRBD1 (5 bases). This CDR3 is 12 amino acids long. Germline CDR1 SGHTS, CDR2 YDEGEE. Trimming took 9 bases from V and 0 from J, leaving 8 bases between them. CDR3 amino acids: CAIPGSTDTQYF. The DNA for the CDR3 is TGTGCCATCCCAGGGAGCACAGATACGCAGTATTTT.

The V gene is TRBV7-2, the J gene TRBJ2-1; 7 bases align to TRBD2. The V gene's germline CDR1 is SGHTA and CDR2 FQGNSA. CDR3 size: 15 residues. J was trimmed by 9 bases and V by 1 base; bases with no gene match: 9. CDR3 amino acids: CASSLVSLAVGEQFF. The CDR3 DNA reads as TGTGCCAGCAGCTTAGTCTCTCTAGCGGTTGGTGAGCAGTTCTTC.

The rearrangement joins TRBV9 to TRBJ1-2, with D hard to call. The V end lost 0 bases, the J end lost 8 bases, and 11 bases lay between the germline ends. Germline CDR1 reads SGDLS; CDR2 reads YYNGEE. The CDR3 has 13 amino acids. In nucleotides, the CDR3 is TGTGCCAGCAGCGTAGATTCTCGGTTCGGCTACACCTTC. Its translation is CASSVDSRFGYTF.

CDR3: CASSLYPPVDGTDGNYGYTF. DNA of the CDR3: TGTGCCAGCAGCTTATACCCCCCCGTTGACGGGACAGATGGCAACTATGGCTACACCTTC. The chain joins TRBV13 to TRBJ1-2, with 7 bases that match TRBD1. Losses at the gene ends were 2 bases for V and 2 bases for J; bases not matched to a gene: 20. Germline CDR1 PRHDT, CDR2 FYEKMQ (reference sequence). The CDR3 has 20 amino acids. Variable domain in full (rest from reference TRBV13 and TRBJ1-2): AAGVIQSPRHLIKEKRETATLKCYPIPRHDTVYWYQQGPGQDPQFLISFYEKMQSDKGSIPDRFSAQQFSDYHSELNMSSLELGDSALYFCASSLYPPVDGTDGNYGYTFGSGTRLTVV.

The V call is TRBV6-5, the J call TRBJ1-2, with 11 bases aligning to TRBD1. Trimming took 2 bases from V and 5 from J; bases not matched to a gene: 1. CDR3 length: 14 amino acids. Germline CDR1 reads MNHEY; CDR2 reads SVGAGI. The CDR3 loop is CASSYGQGAYGYTF. DNA of the CDR3: TGTGCCAGCAGTTACGGACAGGGGGCATATGGCTACACCTTC.

The chain joins TRBV9 to TRBJ1-2; no reliable D call. This CDR3 contains 12 residues. Germline CDR1 and CDR2: SGDLS and YYNGEE. V dropped 4 bases and J dropped 5 bases, with 9 bases sitting between them. CDR3 DNA sequence: TGTGCCAGCAGCCCCCGGACTTATGGCTACACCTTC. It specifies CASSPRTYGYTF.

The CDR3: CASSQAAAAATNEKLFF. The CDR3 nucleotides are TGTGCCAGCAGCCAAGCGGCCGCGGCTGCAACTAATGAAAAACTGTTTTTT. The chain is built from TRBV4-2 and TRBJ1-4, with D hard to call. Germline V gene lookup returns CDR1 LGHNA and CDR2 YNFKEQ. The CDR3 extends over 17 amino acids. V dropped 1 base and J dropped 0 bases, with 12 bases sitting between them.

In its sample, this clone was seen once. J is TRBJ2-1 and V is TRBV5-1; no clear D. V gave up 0 bases and J gave up 2 bases, with 12 bases separating them. Germline CDR1 reads SGHRS; CDR2 reads YFSETQ. The CDR3 length is 16 residues. CDR3 loop: CASSLVSVEAYNEQFF. In nucleotides, the CDR3 is TGCGCCAGCAGCTTGGTTTCTGTCGAGGCCTACAATGAGCAGTTCTTC.

V is TRBV2 and J is TRBJ1-1; no firm D call. Germline V CDR1 and CDR2: SNHLY, FYNNEI. The V gene lost 9 bases and the J gene lost 10 bases, with 15 bases spanning the gap. This CDR3 region has 11 residues. CDR3 nucleotide sequence: TGTGCCAGGCGGTACCTGAAGGCAGCTTTCTTT. This translates into CARRYLKAAFF.

This chain uses TRBV30 with TRBJ1-2; D perhaps matches TRBD1 (6 bases). Trimming took off 1 base at V and 8 bases at J, with 14 bases between the two ends. The CDR3 runs 13 residues. Germline CDR1 GTSNPN, CDR2 SVGIG (reference sequence). The CDR3 nucleotides read TGTGCCTGGAGTGGGCGGTCGGACAGCGGCTACACCTTC. It yields the protein CAWSGRSDSGYTF. The whole variable domain, filled in from reference TRBV30 and TRBJ1-2, reads SQTIHQWPATLVQPVGSPLSLECTVEGTSNPNLYWYRQAAGRGLQLLFYSVGIGQISSEVPQNLSASRPQDRQFILSSKKLLLSDSGFYLCAWSGRSDSGYTFGSGTRLTVV.

DNA for the CDR3: TGTGCCAGCAGACCCGGGACTAGCGGGAAAAATGAGCAGTTCTTC. Protein sequence: CASRPGTSGKNEQFF. The chain uses TRBV6-1 and TRBJ2-1, with 13 bases fitting TRBD2. The germline V gene encodes CDR1 MNHNS and CDR2 SASEGT. The CDR3 length is 15 residues. V was clipped by 6 bases and J by 7 bases; unmatched bases: 6.

V is TRBV7-2 and J is TRBJ2-7, with TRBD1 matching over 9 bases. The CDR3 has 14 residues. Losses at the gene ends were 5 bases for V and 2 bases for J; bases not matched to a gene: 4. Germline loops: CDR1 SGHTA, CDR2 FQGNSA. The CDR3 protein is CASSIGTGPYEQYF. For the CDR3, the DNA is TGTGCCAGCAGCATCGGGACAGGGCCCTACGAGCAGTACTTC.

This chain links TRBV4-1 with TRBJ2-2; no definite D call. Trimming took 0 bases from V and 0 from J, leaving 11 bases between them. CDR1 and CDR2 from the germline V gene are MGHRA and YSYEKL. The CDR3 covers 17 residues. CDR3 protein: CASSQDPWQSNTGELFF. CDR3 coding DNA: TGCGCCAGCAGCCAAGACCCATGGCAATCGAACACCGGGGAGCTGTTTTTT.

The chain couples TRBV28 to TRBJ1-1; D gene unclear. V shed 4 bases and J shed 1 base, with 13 bases lying between them. The germline CDR1 and CDR2 sequences are MDHEN and SYDVKM. The CDR3 is made up of 15 amino acids. Here the CDR3 DNA reads TGTGCCAGCAGTTCGCTAGGTTCGGGGAACACTGAAGCTTTCTTT. Encoded protein: CASSSLGSGNTEAFF.

This chain connects TRBV11-1 to TRBJ2-7, with 11 bases matching TRBD1. V shed 2 bases and J 5 bases; nucleotides not matched to a gene: 8. The CDR3 consists of 16 residues. CDR1 and CDR2 (germline): SGHAT, FQDESV (reference sequence). The CDR3 reads CASSLLVGQGADEQYF. The CDR3 DNA sequence: TGTGCCAGCAGCTTATTGGTCGGACAGGGGGCGGACGAGCAGTACTTC. The complete variable domain, with remaining parts taken from reference TRBV11-1 and TRBJ2-7, reads EAEVAQSPRYKITEKSQAVAFWCDPISGHATLYWYRQILGQGPELLVQFQDESVVDDSQLPKDRFSAERLKGVDSTLKIQPAELGDSAMYLCASSLLVGQGADEQYFGPGTRLTVT.

This clone has ten or more counts. V is TRBV2 and J is TRBJ2-1; TRBD2 agrees at 9 bases. The V and J ends lost 6 bases and 9 bases, in that order; junction bases with no gene match: 3. The CDR3 has 12 amino acids. Germline V gene data show CDR1 as SNHLY and CDR2 as FYNNEI. The CDR3 loop reads CASSGTSSEQFF. DNA for the CDR3: TGTGCCAGCAGCGGGACTAGCAGTGAGCAGTTCTTC.

The chain recombines TRBV25-1 with TRBJ1-1, with D possibly TRBD1 on 6 matching bases. In germline, CDR1 is MGHDK, CDR2 SYGVNS. The CDR3 contains 12 residues. The V end was cut by 4 bases, the J end by 8 bases, with 11 bases between. The CDR3 reads CASSGHTGEAFF. CDR3 bases: TGTGCCAGCAGTGGGCACACAGGGGAAGCTTTCTTT.

J is TRBJ2-7 and V is TRBV4-2; TRBD2 agrees at 10 bases. The germline CDR1 and CDR2 sequences are LGHNA and YNFKEQ. V trimming: 1 base; J trimming: 2 bases; junction bases outside the gene matches: 2. This CDR3 has 15 residues. CDR3 in amino acids: CASSQASGGAYEQYF. The CDR3 DNA reads TGTGCCAGCAGCCAAGCGAGCGGGGGGGCCTACGAGCAGTACTTC.

This clone was counted once. The V call is TRBV11-3, the J call TRBJ2-7, with a tentative D call TRBD1 (5 bases). Looked up from germline, CDR1 is SGHNT and CDR2 is YENEEA. The CDR3 contains 16 residues. The V end lost 4 bases, the J end lost 2 bases, and 18 bases lay between the germline ends. The CDR3 coding sequence is TGTGCCAGCAGCTGGTACAGGTCGGTGTCGCCCTACGAGCAGTACTTC. This gives the protein CASSWYRSVSPYEQYF.

This clone was counted a few times. This chain links TRBV7-9 with TRBJ1-5, with a weak D call TRBD1 (6 bases). The CDR3 length is 15 residues. Trimming left V 3 bases short and J 3 bases short, with 12 bases between. Germline lookup yields CDR1 SEHNR and CDR2 FQNEAQ (reference sequence). The CDR3 protein is CASSFGQGPNQPQHF. In DNA, the CDR3 is TGTGCCAGCAGCTTCGGTCAGGGGCCCAATCAGCCCCAGCATTTT. Complete variable domain (other parts from reference TRBV7-9 and TRBJ1-5): DTGVSQNPRHKITKRGQNVTFRCDPISEHNRLYWYRQTLGQGPEFLTYFQNEAQLEKSRLLSDRFSAERPKGSFSTLEIQRTEQGDSAMYLCASSFGQGPNQPQHFGDGTRLSIL.

V gene TRBV11-2 combines with J gene TRBJ1-1; weak D call: TRBD1 (5 bases). The length of the CDR3 is 14 residues. The germline gives CDR1 SGHAT, CDR2 FQNNGV. V was shortened by 8 bases and J by 4 bases, with 17 bases between the two germline ends. CDR3 in DNA: TGTGCCAGCTGGAACGAGGGGAGGCTCACTGAAGCTTTCTTT. Its translation: CASWNEGRLTEAFF.

The rearrangement joins TRBV7-6 to TRBJ2-7, with D perhaps TRBD2 (5 bases). V was trimmed by 1 base and J by 6 bases, leaving 7 bases between them. This CDR3 contains 12 residues. Germline CDR1 reads SGHVS; CDR2 reads FNYEAQ. The CDR3 protein is CASSLGGIEQYF. CDR3 nucleotides: TGTGCCAGCAGCTTAGGAGGGATCGAGCAGTACTTC.

There are a few counts of this clone. The V and J genes are TRBV5-1 and TRBJ1-1; TRBD1 might be the D (5 bases). The CDR3 runs to 14 residues. The germline V gene encodes CDR1 SGHRS and CDR2 YFSETQ. V was pared by 2 bases and J by 3 bases, with 11 bases between. The CDR3 region has the DNA TGCGCCAGCAGCTTTGCAGGGAAGGACACTGAAGCTTTCTTT. Translated, it gives CASSFAGKDTEAFF. The entire variable domain, with the rest obtained from reference TRBV5-1 and TRBJ1-1, is as follows: KAGVTQTPRYLIKTRGQQVTLSCSPISGHRSVSWYQQTPGQGLQFLFEYFSETQRNKGNFPGRFSGRQFSNSRSEMNVSTLELGDSALYLCASSFAGKDTEAFFGQGTRLTVV.

The rearrangement joins TRBV5-6 to TRBJ1-1; D uncertain. The CDR3 is 13 amino acids. V shed 4 bases and J shed 4 bases, with 11 bases lying between them. Germline V gene data show CDR1 as SGHDT and CDR2 as YYEEEE. CDR3: CASSPGVGTEAFF. The CDR3 region has the DNA TGTGCCAGCAGCCCCGGAGTTGGCACTGAAGCTTTCTTT.

The CDR3 region is CASSPRLAGTEAFF. The DNA for the CDR3 is TGTGCCAGCAGCCCCCGTTTAGCGGGGACTGAAGCTTTCTTT. V gene TRBV7-9 combines with J gene TRBJ1-1; D is uncertain. The germline V gene has CDR1 SEHNR and CDR2 FQNEAQ (reference sequence). The ends were cut back, 5 bases at V and 5 bases at J, with 15 bases in the middle. The CDR3 extends over 14 amino acids.

The chain is built from TRBV9 and TRBJ1-1, with D hard to call. This CDR3 has 15 amino acids. V dropped 0 bases and J dropped 0 bases, with 9 bases sitting between them. Germline V CDR1 and CDR2: SGDLS, YYNGEE. CDR3 nucleotide sequence: TGTGCCAGCAGCGTAGGCGGAGACCTGAACACTGAAGCTTTCTTT. Its translation is CASSVGGDLNTEAFF.